A single sample gave rise to the 5 T cell receptor beta chains below, sequenced in a study of blood T cell repertoires in COVID-19. TCRdb keeps only in-frame clones here, not all; method: immunoSEQ multiplex PCR. The sample comprises about 54,000 clones, just over 90% of which are singletons, and roughly 7.6% rests with the top ten. The source material was peripheral blood. These receptor sequences come from a woman aged 40 to 50 with active COVID-19.

A few counts support this clone. The V call is TRBV11-1, the J call TRBJ2-3; the match to TRBD1 covers 8 bases. Trimming cost V 2 bases and J 2 bases; bases outside gene matches: 6. This CDR3 is 16 amino acids long. Germline CDR1 reads SGHAT; CDR2 reads FQDESV (reference sequence). CDR3 loop: CASSLFPGGNTDTQYF. The DNA for the CDR3 is TGTGCCAGCAGCTTATTTCCAGGGGGCAACACAGATACGCAGTATTTT.

This clone was found once. The rearrangement links TRBV5-1 to TRBJ2-7; 10 positions match TRBD2. Unmatched junction bases numbered 5, after V lost 4 bases and J lost 4 bases. CDR3 length equals 14 residues. Germline values: CDR1 SGHRS, CDR2 YFSETQ. The CDR3 reads CASSTGTSEYEQYF. Here the CDR3 DNA reads TGCGCCAGCAGCACTGGGACTAGCGAATACGAGCAGTACTTC.

This chain links TRBV30 with TRBJ2-2; TRBD1 is a possible D gene (6 bases). CDR1 is GTSNPN, CDR2 SVGIG, per germline (reference sequence). There are 14 residues in the CDR3. Trimming pared 1 base from V and 5 bases from J, leaving 11 bases between. The chain's CDR3 is CAWSGGLSTGELFF. As DNA, the CDR3 is TGTGCCTGGAGTGGGGGGCTAAGTACCGGGGAGCTGTTTTTT.

The chain joins TRBV7-8 to TRBJ1-1; unclear D gene. This CDR3 has 13 amino acids. Germline CDR1 reads SGHVS; CDR2 reads FQNEAQ. V lost 5 bases to trimming and J lost 3 bases, with 10 bases between them. In DNA, the CDR3 is TGTGCCAGCAGCCTCGTTGAGGACACTGAAGCTTTCTTT. Translated: CASSLVEDTEAFF.

V is TRBV10-3 and J is TRBJ2-1; D not resolved. The CDR3 covers 16 residues. V lost 3 bases to trimming and J lost 4 bases, with 16 bases between them. The V gene's germline CDR1 is ENHRY and CDR2 SYGVKD. The CDR3 DNA reads TGTGCCATCAGTGATTACCTAAGCGTCGAATACAATGAGCAGTTCTTC. Its protein product is CAISDYLSVEYNEQFF.